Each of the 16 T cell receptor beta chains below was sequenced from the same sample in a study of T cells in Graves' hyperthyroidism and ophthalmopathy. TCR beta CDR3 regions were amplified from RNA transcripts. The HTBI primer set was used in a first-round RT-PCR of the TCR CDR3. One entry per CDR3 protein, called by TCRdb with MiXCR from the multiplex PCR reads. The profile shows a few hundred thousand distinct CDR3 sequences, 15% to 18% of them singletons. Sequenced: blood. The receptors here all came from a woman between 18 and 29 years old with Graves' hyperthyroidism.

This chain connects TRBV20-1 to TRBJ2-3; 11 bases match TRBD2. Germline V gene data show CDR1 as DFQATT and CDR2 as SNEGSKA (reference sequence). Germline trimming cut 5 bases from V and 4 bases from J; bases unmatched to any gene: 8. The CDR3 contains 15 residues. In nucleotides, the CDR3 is TGCAGTGCTGAACTAGCGGGAGTAACCGCAGATACGCAGTATTTT. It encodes CSAELAGVTADTQYF.

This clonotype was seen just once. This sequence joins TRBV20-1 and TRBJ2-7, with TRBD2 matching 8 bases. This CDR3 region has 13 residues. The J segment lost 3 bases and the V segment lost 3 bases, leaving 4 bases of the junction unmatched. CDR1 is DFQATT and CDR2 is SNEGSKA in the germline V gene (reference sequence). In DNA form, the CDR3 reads TGCAGTGCTAGTCGGCTAGCGGGCTACGAGCAGTACTTC. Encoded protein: CSASRLAGYEQYF.

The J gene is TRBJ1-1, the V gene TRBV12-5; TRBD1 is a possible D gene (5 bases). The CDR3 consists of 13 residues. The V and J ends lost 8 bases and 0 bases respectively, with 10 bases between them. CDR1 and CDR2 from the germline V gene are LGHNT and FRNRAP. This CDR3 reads CASWTLMNTEAFF. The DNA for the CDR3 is TGTGCTAGTTGGACACTCATGAACACTGAAGCTTTCTTT.

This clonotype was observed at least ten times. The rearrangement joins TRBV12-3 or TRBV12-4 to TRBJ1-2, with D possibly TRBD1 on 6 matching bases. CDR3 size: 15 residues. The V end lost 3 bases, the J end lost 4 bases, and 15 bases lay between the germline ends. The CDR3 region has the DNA TGTGCCAGCAGTTTTGGGACACCACTACCCTATGGCTACACCTTC. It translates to CASSFGTPLPYGYTF.

The CDR3 protein is CASSFGLQNYGYTF. For the CDR3, the DNA is TGTGCCAGCAGCTTCGGCCTCCAAAACTATGGCTACACCTTC. The rearrangement uses TRBV5-4 and TRBJ1-2; D gene unclear. Per the germline V gene, CDR1 is SGHNT and CDR2 is YYREEE (reference sequence). V gave up 2 bases and J gave up 2 bases, with 10 bases separating them. CDR3 length: 14 amino acids.

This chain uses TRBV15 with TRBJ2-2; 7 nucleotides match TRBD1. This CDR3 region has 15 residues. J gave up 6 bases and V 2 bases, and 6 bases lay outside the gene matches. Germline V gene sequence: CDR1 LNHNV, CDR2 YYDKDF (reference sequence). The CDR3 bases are TGTGCCACCAGCAGACGACAGGGTGGCGCCGGGGAGCTGTTTTTT. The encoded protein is CATSRRQGGAGELFF.

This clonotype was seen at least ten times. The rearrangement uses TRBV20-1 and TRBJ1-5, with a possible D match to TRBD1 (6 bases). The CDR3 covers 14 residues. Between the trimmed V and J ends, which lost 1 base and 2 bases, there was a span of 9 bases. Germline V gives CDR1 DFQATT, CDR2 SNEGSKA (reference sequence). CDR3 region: CSARGGGRNQPQHF. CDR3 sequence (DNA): TGCAGTGCTAGAGGCGGGGGCCGCAATCAGCCCCAGCATTTT.

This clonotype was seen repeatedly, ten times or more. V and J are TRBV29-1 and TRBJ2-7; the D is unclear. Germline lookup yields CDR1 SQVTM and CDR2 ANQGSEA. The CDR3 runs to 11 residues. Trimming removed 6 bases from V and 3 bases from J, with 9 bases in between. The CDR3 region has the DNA TGCAGCGTCTCTTCCCACTACGAGCAGTACTTC. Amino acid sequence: CSVSSHYEQYF.

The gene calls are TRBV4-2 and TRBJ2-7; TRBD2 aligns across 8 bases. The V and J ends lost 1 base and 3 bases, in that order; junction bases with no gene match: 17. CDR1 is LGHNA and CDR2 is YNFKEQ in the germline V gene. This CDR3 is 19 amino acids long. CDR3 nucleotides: TGTGCCAGCAGCCAAGTGGGGGTCGCGGGGGGCTCCGCCCGCTACGAGCAGTACTTC. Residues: CASSQVGVAGGSARYEQYF.

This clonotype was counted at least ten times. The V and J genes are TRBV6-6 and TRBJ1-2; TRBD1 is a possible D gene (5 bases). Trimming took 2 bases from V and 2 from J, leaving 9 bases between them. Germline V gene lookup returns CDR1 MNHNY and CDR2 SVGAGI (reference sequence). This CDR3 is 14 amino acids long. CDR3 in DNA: TGTGCCAGCAGTTACGGGCGGGGGAACTATGGCTACACCTTC. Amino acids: CASSYGRGNYGYTF.

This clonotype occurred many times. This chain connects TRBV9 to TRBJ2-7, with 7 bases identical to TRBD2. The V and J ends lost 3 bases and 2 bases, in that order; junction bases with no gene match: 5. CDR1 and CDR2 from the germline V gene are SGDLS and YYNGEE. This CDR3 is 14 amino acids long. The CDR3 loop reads CASSGGSGAYEQYF. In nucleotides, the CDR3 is TGTGCCAGCAGCGGCGGGAGTGGCGCCTACGAGCAGTACTTC.

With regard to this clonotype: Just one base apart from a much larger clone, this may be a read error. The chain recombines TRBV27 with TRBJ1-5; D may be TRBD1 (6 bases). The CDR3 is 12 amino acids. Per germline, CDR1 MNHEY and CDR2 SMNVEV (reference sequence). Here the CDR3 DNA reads TGTGTCGGCATACAGGGTCGGCAGCCCCAGCATTTT. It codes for CVGIQGRQPQHF.

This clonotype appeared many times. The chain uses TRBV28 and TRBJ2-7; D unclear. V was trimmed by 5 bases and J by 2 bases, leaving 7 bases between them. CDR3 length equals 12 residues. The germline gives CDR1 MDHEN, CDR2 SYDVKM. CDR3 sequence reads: CASSRETYEQYF. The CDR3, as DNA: TGTGCCAGCAGTCGTGAAACCTACGAGCAGTACTTC.

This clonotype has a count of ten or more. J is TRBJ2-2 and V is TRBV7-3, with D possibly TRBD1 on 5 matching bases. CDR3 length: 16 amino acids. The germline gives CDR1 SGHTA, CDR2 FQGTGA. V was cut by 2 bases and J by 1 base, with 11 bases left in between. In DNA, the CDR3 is TGTGCCAGCAGCTTATCCTCGACAGAGAACACCGGGGAGCTGTTTTTT. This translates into CASSLSSTENTGELFF.

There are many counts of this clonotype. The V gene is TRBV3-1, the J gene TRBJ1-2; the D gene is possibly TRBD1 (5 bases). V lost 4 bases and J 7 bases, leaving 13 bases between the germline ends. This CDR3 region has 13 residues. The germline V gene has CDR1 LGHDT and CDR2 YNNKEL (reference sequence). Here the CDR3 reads CASSPGTSTGYTF. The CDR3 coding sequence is TGTGCCAGCAGCCCGGGGACTTCTACTGGCTACACCTTC.

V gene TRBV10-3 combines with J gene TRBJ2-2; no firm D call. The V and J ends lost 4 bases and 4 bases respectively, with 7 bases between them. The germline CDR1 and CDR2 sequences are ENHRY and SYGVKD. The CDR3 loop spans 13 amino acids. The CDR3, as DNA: TGTGCCATCAGTGGGCAGGTCACCGGGGAGCTGTTTTTT. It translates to CAISGQVTGELFF.